Included here is one T cell receptor beta chain sequence, with context. Germline loops: CDR1 SGDLS, CDR2 YYNGEE. The CDR3 covers 15 residues. Preparation of TRB cDNA libraries relied on 5' RACE carrying UMI labels. TCRdb reprocessed the 5' RACE reads; each CDR3 protein has one entry and no DNA is given. Seen in this sample are tens of thousands of distinct CDR3 sequences; the ten most common clones hold more than 1.3%. This entry belongs to a study of CXCR3-negative and CXCR3-positive naive CD8 T cells. Sequencing was performed on naive CXCR3- CD8+ T cells from blood. Stated subset: CD45RO-CCR7+CD27+CD95- naive CD8+ T cells lacking CXCR3 (TNR3-). The rearrangement joins TRBV9 to TRBJ2-1. This clonotype was obtained from a human donor in good health. Some clones in this sample may be carry-over from other donors' samples. The CDR3 sequence is CASSVSRTPYNEQFF.